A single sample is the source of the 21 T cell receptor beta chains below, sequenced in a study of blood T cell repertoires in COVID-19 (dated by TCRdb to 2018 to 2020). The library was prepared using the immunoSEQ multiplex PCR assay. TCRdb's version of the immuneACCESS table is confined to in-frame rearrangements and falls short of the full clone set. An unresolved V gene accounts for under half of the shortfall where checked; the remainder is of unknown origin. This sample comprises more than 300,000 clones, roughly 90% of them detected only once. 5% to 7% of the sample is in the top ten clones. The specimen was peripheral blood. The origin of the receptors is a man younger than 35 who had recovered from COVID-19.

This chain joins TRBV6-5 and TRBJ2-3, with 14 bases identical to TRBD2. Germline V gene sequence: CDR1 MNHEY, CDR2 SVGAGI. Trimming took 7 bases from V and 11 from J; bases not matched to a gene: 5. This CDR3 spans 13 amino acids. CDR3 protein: CASIAGLAGVQYF. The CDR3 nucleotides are TGTGCCAGCATCGCGGGACTAGCGGGAGTGCAGTATTTT.

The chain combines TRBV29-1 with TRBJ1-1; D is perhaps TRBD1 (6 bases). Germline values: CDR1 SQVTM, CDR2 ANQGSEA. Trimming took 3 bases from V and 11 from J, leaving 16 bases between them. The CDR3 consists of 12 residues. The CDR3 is CSVEGHLLRAFF. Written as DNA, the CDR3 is TGCAGCGTTGAGGGACACCTACTCCGGGCTTTCTTT.

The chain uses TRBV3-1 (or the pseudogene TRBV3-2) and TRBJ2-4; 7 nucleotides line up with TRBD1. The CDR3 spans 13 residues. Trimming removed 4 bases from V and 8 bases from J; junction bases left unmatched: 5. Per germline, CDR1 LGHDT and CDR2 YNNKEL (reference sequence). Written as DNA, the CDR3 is TGTGCCAGCAGCCCGACAGGGAAGGACATTCAGTACTTC. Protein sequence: CASSPTGKDIQYF.

In nucleotides, the CDR3 is TGTGCCAGCAGCCAGGACAGGAACTCTGGAAACACCATATATTTT. Its protein is CASSQDRNSGNTIYF. This sequence joins TRBV5-5 and TRBJ1-3; 7 bases are a match to TRBD1. From germline, CDR1 is SGHKS and CDR2 YYEKEE (reference sequence). The CDR3 loop spans 15 amino acids. After removal of 4 bases from V and 0 bases from J, the junction contained 4 bases not matched to a gene. Supplemented by reference TRBV5-5 and TRBJ1-3, the full variable domain reads DAGVTQSPTHLIKTRGQQVTLRCSPISGHKSVSWYQQVLGQGPQFIFQYYEKEERGRGNFPDRFSARQFPNYSSELNVNALLLGDSALYLCASSQDRNSGNTIYFGEGSWLTVV.

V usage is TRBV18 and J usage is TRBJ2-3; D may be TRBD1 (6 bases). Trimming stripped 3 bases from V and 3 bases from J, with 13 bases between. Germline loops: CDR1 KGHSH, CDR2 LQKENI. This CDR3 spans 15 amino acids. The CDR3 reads CASSPGAGETDTQYF. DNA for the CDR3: TGTGCCAGCTCACCGGGGGCGGGTGAGACAGATACGCAGTATTTT.

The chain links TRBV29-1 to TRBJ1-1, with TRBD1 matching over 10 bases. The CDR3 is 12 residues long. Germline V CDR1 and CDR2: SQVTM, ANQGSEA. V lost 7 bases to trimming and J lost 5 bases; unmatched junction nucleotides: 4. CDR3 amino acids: CSADRGLTEAFF. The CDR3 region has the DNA TGCAGCGCCGACAGGGGGCTTACTGAAGCTTTCTTT.

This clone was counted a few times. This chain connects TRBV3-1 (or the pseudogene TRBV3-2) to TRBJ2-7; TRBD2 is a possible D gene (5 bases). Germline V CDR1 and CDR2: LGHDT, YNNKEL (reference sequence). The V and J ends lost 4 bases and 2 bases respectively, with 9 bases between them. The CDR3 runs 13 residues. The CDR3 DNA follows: TGTGCCAGCAGCCCCGGGGTCCCCTACGAGCAGTACTTC. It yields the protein CASSPGVPYEQYF.

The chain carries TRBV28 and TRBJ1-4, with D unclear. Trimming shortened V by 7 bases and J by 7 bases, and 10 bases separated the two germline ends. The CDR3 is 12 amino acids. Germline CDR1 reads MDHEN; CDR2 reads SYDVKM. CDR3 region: CASTVGSEKLFF. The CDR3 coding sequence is TGTGCCAGCACCGTCGGGTCTGAAAAACTGTTTTTT.

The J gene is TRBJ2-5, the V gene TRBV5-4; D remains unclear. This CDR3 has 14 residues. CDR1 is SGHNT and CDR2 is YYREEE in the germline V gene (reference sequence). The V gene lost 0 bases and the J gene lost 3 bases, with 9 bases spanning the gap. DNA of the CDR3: TGTGCCAGCAGCTTGGGTCCATCTAAAGAGACCCAGTACTTC. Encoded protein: CASSLGPSKETQYF.

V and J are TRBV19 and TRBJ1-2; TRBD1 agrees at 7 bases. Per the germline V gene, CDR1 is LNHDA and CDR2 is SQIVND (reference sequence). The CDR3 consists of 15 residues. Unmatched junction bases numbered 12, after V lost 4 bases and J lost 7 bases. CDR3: CASSTTGESNAGYTF. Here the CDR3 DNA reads TGTGCCAGTAGTACTACAGGGGAAAGTAACGCTGGCTACACCTTC.

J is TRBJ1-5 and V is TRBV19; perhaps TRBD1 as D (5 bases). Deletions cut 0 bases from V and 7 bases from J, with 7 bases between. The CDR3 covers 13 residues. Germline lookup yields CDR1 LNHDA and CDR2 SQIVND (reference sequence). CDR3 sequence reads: CASSIERDQPQHF. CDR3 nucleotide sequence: TGTGCCAGTAGTATAGAGCGGGACCAGCCCCAGCATTTT.

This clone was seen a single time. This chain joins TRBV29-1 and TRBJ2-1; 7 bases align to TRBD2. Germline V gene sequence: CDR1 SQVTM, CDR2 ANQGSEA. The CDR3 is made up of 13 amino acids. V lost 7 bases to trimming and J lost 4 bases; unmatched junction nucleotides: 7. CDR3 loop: CSASSSGYNEQFF. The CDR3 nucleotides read TGCAGCGCCTCGTCTAGCGGATACAATGAGCAGTTCTTC.

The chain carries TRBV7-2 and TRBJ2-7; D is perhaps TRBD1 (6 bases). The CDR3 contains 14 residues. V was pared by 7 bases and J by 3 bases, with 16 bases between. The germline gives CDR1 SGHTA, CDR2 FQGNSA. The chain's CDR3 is CASTRSGGNYEQYF. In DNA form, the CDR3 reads TGTGCCAGCACCCGGAGTGGGGGCAACTACGAGCAGTACTTC.

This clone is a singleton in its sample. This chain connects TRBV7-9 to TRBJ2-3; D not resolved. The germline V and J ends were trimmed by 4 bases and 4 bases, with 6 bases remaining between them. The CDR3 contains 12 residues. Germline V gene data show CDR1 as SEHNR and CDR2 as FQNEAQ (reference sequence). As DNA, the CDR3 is TGTGCCAGCAGCTCCAGCGCAGATACGCAGTATTTT. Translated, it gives CASSSSADTQYF. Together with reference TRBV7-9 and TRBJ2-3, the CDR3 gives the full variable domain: DTGVSQNPRHKITKRGQNVTFRCDPISEHNRLYWYRQTLGQGPEFLTYFQNEAQLEKSRLLSDRFSAERPKGSFSTLEIQRTEQGDSAMYLCASSSSADTQYFGPGTRLTVL.

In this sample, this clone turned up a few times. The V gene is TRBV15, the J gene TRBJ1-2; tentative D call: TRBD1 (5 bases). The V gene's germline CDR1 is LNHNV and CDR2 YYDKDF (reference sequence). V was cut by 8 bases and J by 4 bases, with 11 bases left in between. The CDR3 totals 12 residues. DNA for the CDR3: TGTGCCACCTATGGGGCTGGCTATGGCTACACCTTC. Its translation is CATYGAGYGYTF.

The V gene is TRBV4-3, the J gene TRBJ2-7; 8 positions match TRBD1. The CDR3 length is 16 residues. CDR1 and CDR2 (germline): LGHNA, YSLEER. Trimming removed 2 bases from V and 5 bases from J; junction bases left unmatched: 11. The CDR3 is CASSQLHEGQVDEQYF. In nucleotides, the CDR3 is TGCGCCAGCAGCCAACTTCATGAGGGACAGGTTGACGAGCAGTACTTC.

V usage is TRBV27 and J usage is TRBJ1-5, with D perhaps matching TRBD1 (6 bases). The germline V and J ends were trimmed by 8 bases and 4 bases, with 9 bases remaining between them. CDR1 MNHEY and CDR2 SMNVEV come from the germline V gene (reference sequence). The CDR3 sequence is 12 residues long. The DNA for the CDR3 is TGTGCCAGCGGTACAGGGAATCAGCCCCAGCATTTT. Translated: CASGTGNQPQHF.

In DNA form, the CDR3 reads TGTGCCAGCAGTTTCGGGACAGGGGACCAAGCTTTCTTT. The encoded protein is CASSFGTGDQAFF. This chain joins TRBV6-2 or TRBV6-3 and TRBJ1-1; 10 nucleotides align to TRBD1. This CDR3 has 13 amino acids. Trimming at V came to 4 bases and at J to 9 bases, leaving 5 bases not matched to a gene. CDR1 and CDR2 from the germline V gene are MNHEY and SVGEGT.

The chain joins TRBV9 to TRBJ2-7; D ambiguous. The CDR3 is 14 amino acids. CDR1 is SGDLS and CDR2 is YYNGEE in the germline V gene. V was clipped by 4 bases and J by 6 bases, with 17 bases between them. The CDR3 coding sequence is TGTGCCAGCAGCCCCGCTGGCGGTGGTGCCGAGCAGTACTTC. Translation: CASSPAGGGAEQYF.

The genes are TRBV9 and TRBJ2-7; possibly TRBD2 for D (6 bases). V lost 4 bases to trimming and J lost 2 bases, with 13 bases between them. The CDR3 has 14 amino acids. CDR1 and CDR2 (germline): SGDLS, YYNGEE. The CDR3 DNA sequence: TGTGCCAGCAGCCCTGGAGGGGTCGCCTACGAGCAGTACTTC. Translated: CASSPGGVAYEQYF.

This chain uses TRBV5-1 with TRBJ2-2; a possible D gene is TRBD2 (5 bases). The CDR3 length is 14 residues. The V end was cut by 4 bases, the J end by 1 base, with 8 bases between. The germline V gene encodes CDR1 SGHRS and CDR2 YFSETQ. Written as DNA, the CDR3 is TGCGCCAGCAGCCGGGATTTGAACACCGGGGAGCTGTTTTTT. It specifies CASSRDLNTGELFF.